These T cell receptor beta chains were read from a single sample in a study of blood T cell repertoires in COVID-19. The data were produced by immunoSEQ multiplex PCR, yet TCRdb's version contains in-frame clones alone and is incomplete. Of some 250,000 clones in the sample, around 87% were seen once. The sample was peripheral blood. Source of these receptors: a woman between 25 and 40 years old who had recovered from COVID-19. Each CDR3 is given with its conserved first and last residue. The D gene is left open where the match is weak. Size is omitted from some rows. Given values are once, few, many or a class for expanded clones.

abundance	j_gene	v_gene	d_gene	CDR3aa	CDR3nt
NA	TRBJ1-2	TRBV9	TRBD1	CASSAGTGVNYGYTF	TGTGCCAGCAGCGCCGGGACAGGGGTCAACTATGGCTACACCTTC
few	TRBJ2-7	TRBV7-3	TRBD2	CASSLSGTSGGYEQYF	TGTGCCAGCAGCTTAAGCGGGACTAGCGGGGGTTACGAGCAGTACTTC
NA	TRBJ2-1	TRBV20-1	TRBD2	CSASSPRGDSYNEQFF	TGCAGTGCTAGTTCGCCCCGGGGGGACTCCTACAATGAGCAGTTCTTC
NA	TRBJ2-3	TRBV7-3	TRBD2	CASSLRSSGEVDTQYF	TGTGCCAGCAGCTTAAGGTCTAGCGGGGAGGTGGATACGCAGTATTTT
once	TRBJ2-3	TRBV6-1	TRBD1	CASSDWDRGTTDTQYF	TGTGCCAGCAGTGACTGGGACAGGGGCACCACAGATACGCAGTATTTT
NA	TRBJ1-1	TRBV14	TRBD1	CASRLGTVNTEAFF	TGTGCCAGCAGGCTCGGGACAGTGAACACTGAAGCTTTCTTT
NA	TRBJ1-4	TRBV25-1	NA	CASSAFRGQANEKLFF	TGTGCCAGCAGTGCCTTCAGGGGCCAGGCTAATGAAAAACTGTTTTTT
NA	TRBJ2-6	TRBV9	TRBD1	CASRSSRDRVGANVLTF	TGTGCCAGCAGGTCGTCCCGGGACAGGGTAGGGGCCAACGTCCTGACTTTC
NA	TRBJ2-5	TRBV6-7	NA	CASSYSMRDYQETQYF	TGTGCCAGCAGTTACTCGATGAGGGACTACCAAGAGACCCAGTACTTC
NA	TRBJ1-3	TRBV12-3/TRBV12-4	NA	CASRQSGNTIYF	TGTGCCAGCAGACAATCGGGAAACACCATATATTTT
NA	TRBJ1-3	TRBV6-6	TRBD1	CASSYGQGSGNTIYF	TGTGCCAGCAGTTACGGACAGGGCTCTGGAAACACCATATATTTT
NA	TRBJ2-5	TRBV9	TRBD2	CASSTPALASRGGETQYF	TGTGCCAGCAGCACACCCGCACTAGCGAGCCGTGGAGGCGAGACCCAGTACTTC
NA	TRBJ1-1	TRBV5-1	NA	CASSRGARENTEAFF	TGCGCCAGCAGCCGGGGGGCGAGAGAGAACACTGAAGCTTTCTTT
NA	TRBJ2-2	TRBV5-1	NA	CATTMTPNTGELFF	TGCGCCACCACGATGACTCCGAACACCGGGGAGCTGTTTTTT
NA	TRBJ1-2	TRBV28	TRBD1	CASRTSGQGSYGYTF	TGTGCCAGCAGGACTAGCGGACAGGGAAGCTATGGCTACACCTTC
few	TRBJ1-1	TRBV7-2	NA	CASSPRRRGTEAFF	TGTGCCAGCAGCCCCCGCAGAAGGGGGACTGAAGCTTTCTTT
NA	TRBJ2-7	TRBV2	TRBD1	CASSGGTGGLSSYEQYF	TGTGCCAGCAGTGGAGGGACAGGGGGCTTAAGCTCCTACGAGCAGTACTTC
NA	TRBJ1-6	TRBV25-1	TRBD1	CASSLPTGGSPLHF	TGTGCCAGCAGTTTACCCACAGGGGGGTCACCCCTCCACTTT
NA	TRBJ2-5	TRBV15	NA	CATSSLQLGPPQETQYF	TGTGCCACCAGCAGTCTTCAACTGGGCCCCCCTCAAGAGACCCAGTACTTC
NA	TRBJ1-4	TRBV2	NA	CASSEATGVGEKLFF	TGTGCCAGCAGTGAAGCAACGGGAGTAGGGGAAAAACTGTTTTTT
NA	TRBJ1-5	TRBV6-1	TRBD1	CASSELLGGGQPQHF	TGTGCCAGCAGTGAGCTTTTAGGGGGCGGTCAGCCCCAGCATTTT
few	TRBJ2-1	TRBV7-6	TRBD1	CASSLVGTGSYNEQFF	TGTGCCAGCAGCTTAGTTGGGACAGGCTCCTACAATGAGCAGTTCTTC
NA	TRBJ2-5	TRBV5-1	NA	CASSLVGAAETQYF	TGCGCCAGCAGCTTGGTTGGGGCGGCGGAGACCCAGTACTTC
few	TRBJ1-6	TRBV4-1	NA	CASSQVQNSPLHF	TGCGCCAGCAGCCAAGTTCAGAATTCACCCCTCCACTTT
few	TRBJ1-1	TRBV5-3	NA	CARSSGILQENTEAFF	TGTGCCAGAAGCTCGGGTATCCTACAGGAGAACACTGAAGCTTTCTTT
NA	TRBJ1-5	TRBV11-2	NA	CASSLKPVANQPQHF	TGTGCCAGCAGCTTGAAGCCCGTCGCAAATCAGCCCCAGCATTTT
few	TRBJ2-7	TRBV5-4	TRBD2	CASSLIGLAGGSNEQYF	TGTGCCAGCAGCTTGATTGGACTAGCGGGGGGTTCAAACGAGCAGTACTTC
NA	TRBJ1-1	TRBV5-6	TRBD1	CASSYGTGFYTEAFF	TGTGCCAGCAGCTATGGGACAGGGTTTTACACTGAAGCTTTCTTT
NA	TRBJ1-5	TRBV19	NA	CASSILGTNSNQPQHF	TGTGCCAGTAGCATACTTGGTACTAATAGCAATCAGCCCCAGCATTTT
NA	TRBJ1-1	TRBV28	NA	CASREIAEAFF	TGTGCCAGCCGGGAAATCGCTGAAGCTTTCTTT
NA	TRBJ1-1	TRBV4-2	TRBD1	CASSGQGVGNTEAFF	TGTGCCAGCAGCGGACAGGGGGTAGGTAACACTGAAGCTTTCTTT
NA	TRBJ1-4	TRBV19	TRBD1	CASSAPGGTNEKLFF	TGTGCCAGTAGTGCCCCAGGGGGCACTAATGAAAAACTGTTTTTT
NA	TRBJ2-1	TRBV5-5	NA	CASSRSSYNEQFF	TGTGCCAGCTCACGGAGCTCCTACAATGAGCAGTTCTTC
NA	TRBJ1-6	TRBV10-3	TRBD1	CAISAQDRVNSPLHF	TGTGCCATCAGTGCTCAGGACAGGGTTAATTCACCCCTCCACTTT
NA	TRBJ1-1	TRBV29-1	NA	CSGAITGNTEAFF	TGCAGCGGGGCGATTACAGGGAACACTGAAGCTTTCTTT
NA	TRBJ1-1	TRBV27	NA	CASSLRAARTEAFF	TGTGCCAGCAGTTTACGCGCGGCGAGGACTGAAGCTTTCTTT
NA	TRBJ2-7	TRBV5-6	TRBD1	CASSFPGTGMYEQYF	TGTGCCAGCAGCTTCCCCGGGACAGGGATGTACGAGCAGTACTTC
NA	TRBJ2-7	TRBV6-2/TRBV6-3	TRBD1	CASSNEAGTDLYEQYF	TGTGCCAGCAGCAACGAGGCCGGGACAGACCTATACGAGCAGTACTTC
NA	TRBJ2-7	TRBV11-1	TRBD1	CASSLTFTGERVEQYF	TGTGCCAGCAGCCTCACTTTCACAGGGGAGAGGGTCGAGCAGTACTTC
NA	TRBJ2-7	TRBV19	TRBD1	CASSIYGTGAYEQYF	TGTGCCAGTAGTATTTACGGGACAGGTGCCTACGAGCAGTACTTC
NA	TRBJ2-7	TRBV19	TRBD1	CASSMSAGTGYYEQYF	TGTGCCAGTAGTATGTCGGCCGGGACAGGTTACTACGAGCAGTACTTC
NA	TRBJ2-7	TRBV5-4	NA	CASSLATGLSPEQYF	TGTGCCAGCAGCTTGGCCACGGGACTGTCTCCTGAGCAGTACTTC
NA	TRBJ2-2	TRBV5-1	NA	CASSQLSDRTGELFF	TGCGCCAGCAGCCAATTGTCCGACAGGACCGGGGAGCTGTTTTTT
NA	TRBJ1-1	TRBV10-1	TRBD1	CASSEQQGAHPTEAFF	TGCGCCAGCAGTGAGCAGCAGGGGGCTCACCCCACTGAAGCTTTCTTT
NA	TRBJ2-1	TRBV19	TRBD1	CASSISLRQGFLDEQFF	TGTGCCAGTAGTATATCTCTTCGACAGGGTTTTTTGGATGAGCAGTTCTTC
NA	TRBJ1-2	TRBV7-9	NA	CASSLSGANYGYTF	TGTGCCAGCAGCTTATCCGGGGCTAACTATGGCTACACCTTC
NA	TRBJ1-2	TRBV6-1	NA	CASGQPSSNYGYTF	TGTGCCAGCGGACAGCCTTCTTCTAACTATGGCTACACCTTC
NA	TRBJ1-2	TRBV27	TRBD1	CASSPGTGFYGYTF	TGTGCCAGCAGTCCCGGGACAGGGTTCTATGGCTACACCTTC
NA	TRBJ2-2	TRBV19	NA	CASSIYGTTNTGELFF	TGTGCCAGTAGTATATATGGGACAACCAACACCGGGGAGCTGTTTTTT
NA	TRBJ2-7	TRBV7-9	NA	CASSFSNRDYEQYF	TGTGCCAGCAGCTTTTCAAACAGGGACTACGAGCAGTACTTC
once	TRBJ2-7	TRBV4-3	NA	CASSQDIVPSYEQYF	TGCGCCAGCAGCCAAGATATAGTCCCCTCCTACGAGCAGTACTTC
NA	TRBJ1-6	TRBV6-2/TRBV6-3	TRBD1	CASSWGQDSYNSPLHF	TGTGCCAGCAGCTGGGGACAGGACTCCTATAATTCACCCCTCCACTTT
NA	TRBJ1-3	TRBV7-2	TRBD1	CASSKDRGGNTIYF	TGTGCCAGCAGCAAGGACAGGGGAGGAAACACCATATATTTT
many	TRBJ2-7	TRBV6-1	TRBD1	CASSEFWTGGNEQYF	TGTGCCAGCAGTGAATTTTGGACAGGGGGCAACGAGCAGTACTTC
NA	TRBJ2-2	TRBV3-1/TRBV3-2	TRBD2	CASSWGLAGARGTGELFF	TGTGCCAGCAGCTGGGGACTAGCGGGGGCACGGGGCACCGGGGAGCTGTTTTTT
NA	TRBJ1-6	TRBV6-5	NA	CASSYGADSPLHF	TGTGCCAGCAGTTACGGGGCTGATTCACCCCTCCACTTT
NA	TRBJ2-2	TRBV9	TRBD1	CASSVEGGRVFGNTGELFF	TGTGCCAGCAGCGTAGAAGGGGGCAGGGTCTTTGGGAACACCGGGGAGCTGTTTTTT